These 26 T cell receptor beta chains share one sample of origin, sequenced in a study of cytomegalovirus exposure and HLA in healthy donors. Primers included in the PCR were 60 Vbeta and 13 Jbeta primers. Profiling relied on immunoSEQ multiplex PCR, and the TCRdb table lists in-frame clones only, not all of them. The sample has over 150,000 clones; roughly 84% are singletons. The sequencing sample was made of PBMCs. These TCRs come from a boy younger than 10 in good health and CMV-seronegative.

CDR3 nucleotide sequence: TGTGCCAGCTGCCCGGACAGGGGTCGGGAGACCCAGTACTTC. Protein: CASCPDRGRETQYF. The chain recombines TRBV18 with TRBJ2-5, with 9 bases fitting TRBD1. This CDR3 is 14 amino acids long. The V and J ends lost 7 bases and 5 bases, in that order; junction bases with no gene match: 8. Per the germline V gene, CDR1 is KGHSH and CDR2 is LQKENI.

This clone appeared a few times. The genes are TRBV7-9 and TRBJ1-1, with D possibly being TRBD1 (6 bases). This CDR3 has 14 amino acids. V lost 5 bases and J 2 bases, leaving 12 bases between the germline ends. Germline V gives CDR1 SEHNR, CDR2 FQNEAQ (reference sequence). The CDR3 reads CASSHPGHNTEAFF. Written as DNA, the CDR3 is TGTGCCAGCAGCCACCCGGGACATAACACTGAAGCTTTCTTT.

V and J are TRBV27 and TRBJ2-3, with D possibly matching TRBD1 (6 bases). CDR3 length: 13 residues. Trimming left V 7 bases short and J 6 bases short, with 14 bases between. Germline V gene lookup returns CDR1 MNHEY and CDR2 SMNVEV (reference sequence). The CDR3 DNA is TGTGCCAGCACAGGGGCCTTCACGGATACGCAGTATTTT. Amino acids: CASTGAFTDTQYF.

The chain has TRBV7-9 and TRBJ2-7; the D gene is possibly TRBD2 (5 bases). The CDR3 totals 14 residues. Trimming took 6 bases from V and 4 from J, leaving 16 bases between them. Germline V gene sequence: CDR1 SEHNR, CDR2 FQNEAQ (reference sequence). The CDR3 here is CASSPLAPGYEQYF. The CDR3 bases are TGTGCCAGCAGTCCTCTAGCTCCCGGATACGAGCAGTACTTC.

This rearrangement joins TRBV4-2 to TRBJ2-3; the D gene is possibly TRBD2 (5 bases). From germline, CDR1 is LGHNA and CDR2 YNFKEQ. The CDR3 sequence is 13 residues long. V gave up 3 bases and J gave up 6 bases, with 10 bases separating them. CDR3 region: CASSHPPGDTQYF. CDR3 nucleotides: TGTGCCAGCAGCCACCCCCCGGGGGATACGCAGTATTTT.

V and J are TRBV6-6 and TRBJ2-7; tentative D call: TRBD2 (6 bases). Germline V gives CDR1 MNHNY, CDR2 SVGAGI (reference sequence). CDR3 length: 15 amino acids. Trimming shortened V by 0 bases and J by 3 bases, and 12 bases separated the two germline ends. CDR3 residues: CASSYSTDGSYEQYF. The CDR3 nucleotides are TGTGCCAGCAGTTACTCGACGGACGGGAGCTACGAGCAGTACTTC.

The rearrangement uses TRBV2 and TRBJ2-3; 9 bases are shared with TRBD2. Germline V gene lookup returns CDR1 SNHLY and CDR2 FYNNEI. J gave up 2 bases and V 6 bases, and 9 bases lay outside the gene matches. This CDR3 has 16 residues. CDR3 protein: CASRVLAGGITDTQYF. In nucleotides, the CDR3 is TGTGCCAGCAGGGTACTAGCGGGTGGGATCACAGATACGCAGTATTTT.

The gene calls are TRBV27 and TRBJ1-1, with TRBD1 matching 8 bases. This CDR3 spans 13 amino acids. V shed 8 bases and J 3 bases; nucleotides not matched to a gene: 5. Per the germline V gene, CDR1 is MNHEY and CDR2 is SMNVEV (reference sequence). The CDR3 spells CASRTDRDTEAFF. In DNA, the CDR3 is TGTGCCAGCCGTACGGACAGGGACACTGAAGCTTTCTTT.

The chain recombines TRBV5-5 with TRBJ1-1, with a weak D call TRBD1 (6 bases). CDR3 length: 16 residues. The V end lost 4 bases, the J end lost 0 bases, and 16 bases lay between the germline ends. The germline CDR1 and CDR2 sequences are SGHKS and YYEKEE (reference sequence). CDR3 loop: CASSLDLGTLNTEAFF. In DNA form, the CDR3 reads TGTGCCAGCAGCCTAGACCTCGGGACACTGAACACTGAAGCTTTCTTT.

This chain links TRBV4-1 with TRBJ2-7; D is ambiguous. CDR1 is MGHRA, CDR2 YSYEKL, per germline. The CDR3 covers 13 residues. The ends were cut back, 1 base at V and 4 bases at J, with 8 bases in the middle. The CDR3 loop reads CASSQGTLYEQYF. The CDR3 DNA reads as TGCGCCAGCAGCCAAGGCACATTATACGAGCAGTACTTC.

This chain uses TRBV5-4 with TRBJ1-1; D gene uncertain. In germline, CDR1 is SGHNT, CDR2 YYREEE (reference sequence). V lost 1 base and J lost 7, with 11 bases in between. The length of the CDR3 is 13 residues. CDR3 region: CASSLWQQLEAFF. CDR3 DNA: TGTGCCAGCAGCTTGTGGCAACAGCTTGAAGCTTTCTTT.

The chain uses TRBV29-1 and TRBJ2-3; 15 nucleotides match TRBD2. Germline V gene data show CDR1 as SQVTM and CDR2 as ANQGSEA. The junction had 4 bases not matched to a gene; V was cut back by 1 base and J by 5 bases. CDR3 length equals 16 residues. The CDR3 reads CSVEGTSGRALDTQYF. CDR3 DNA sequence: TGCAGCGTTGAAGGGACTAGCGGGAGGGCCTTAGATACGCAGTATTTT.

The chain carries TRBV7-9 and TRBJ2-3; the match to TRBD1 covers 8 bases. V lost 4 bases to trimming and J lost 2 bases; unmatched junction nucleotides: 2. The CDR3 sequence is 14 residues long. CDR1 is SEHNR and CDR2 is FQNEAQ in the germline V gene (reference sequence). In DNA form, the CDR3 reads TGTGCCAGCAGCTGGACAGGGTCCACAGATACGCAGTATTTT. It encodes CASSWTGSTDTQYF.

This clone appeared once. This rearrangement joins TRBV19 to TRBJ1-5, with TRBD1 matching 7 bases. The germline V gene has CDR1 LNHDA and CDR2 SQIVND (reference sequence). The CDR3 has 15 residues. Germline trimming cut 7 bases from V and 5 bases from J; bases unmatched to any gene: 11. The CDR3 sequence: CASNPHDRADQPQHF. CDR3 in DNA: TGTGCCAGTAATCCACACGACAGGGCAGATCAGCCCCAGCATTTT.

The V gene is TRBV5-4, the J gene TRBJ2-7, with 9 positions matching TRBD2. Germline V CDR1 and CDR2: SGHNT, YYREEE (reference sequence). CDR3 size: 14 residues. The trim removed 4 bases at V and 2 bases at J, leaving 4 bases unmatched. CDR3 nucleotide sequence: TGTGCCAGCAGCCCCGGGACTAGCACCTACGAGCAGTACTTC. Its protein product is CASSPGTSTYEQYF.

CDR3 loop: CASSIRTSGRASNEQFF. In DNA form, the CDR3 reads TGTGCCAGCAGCATTCGGACTAGCGGGAGGGCCTCTAATGAGCAGTTCTTC. The chain is built from TRBV27 and TRBJ2-1, with TRBD2 matching 15 bases. The CDR3 is 17 residues long. Per the germline V gene, CDR1 is MNHEY and CDR2 is SMNVEV (reference sequence). V dropped 6 bases and J dropped 7; count of bases not matched to a gene: 10.

This chain uses TRBV18 with TRBJ1-2; unclear D gene. CDR1 and CDR2 (germline): KGHSH, LQKENI. The CDR3 is 12 amino acids. V was trimmed by 1 base and J by 7 bases, leaving 7 bases between them. CDR3 in amino acids: CASSPRGGGYTF. The CDR3 nucleotides read TGTGCCAGCTCACCACGCGGAGGTGGCTACACCTTC.

The count of this clone is one. The genes are TRBV19 and TRBJ1-2, with D perhaps matching TRBD1 (6 bases). The germline V gene encodes CDR1 LNHDA and CDR2 SQIVND (reference sequence). This CDR3 comprises 13 residues. V lost 6 bases to trimming and J lost 8 bases, with 16 bases between them. The CDR3 DNA reads as TGTGCCAGTAGCCCTACCAGGGGTGGGGGCTACACCTTC. Translation: CASSPTRGGGYTF. Full variable domain (remainder filled in from reference TRBV19 and TRBJ1-2): DGGITQSPKYLFRKEGQNVTLSCEQNLNHDAMYWYRQDPGQGLRLIYYSQIVNDFQKGDIAEGYSVSREKKESFPLTVTSAQKNPTAFYLCASSPTRGGGYTFGSGTRLTVV.

In its sample, this clone was seen once. J is TRBJ2-7 and V is TRBV6-4; tentative D call: TRBD2 (5 bases). V lost 5 bases and J lost 10, with 9 bases in between. Germline V gene sequence: CDR1 MRHNA, CDR2 SNTAGT. The CDR3 loop spans 10 amino acids. CDR3 in amino acids: CASSYLAQYF. Here the CDR3 DNA reads TGTGCCAGCAGTTATCTAGCCCAGTACTTC.

This rearrangement joins TRBV28 to TRBJ1-5; a weak D match, TRBD1 (5 bases). Trimming pared 2 bases from V and 3 bases from J, leaving 14 bases between. CDR1 and CDR2 (germline): MDHEN, SYDVKM. The CDR3 loop spans 16 amino acids. The CDR3 loop reads CASSLHATAYNQPQHF. For the CDR3, the DNA is TGTGCCAGCAGTTTACACGCGACAGCCTACAATCAGCCCCAGCATTTT. Complete variable domain (other parts from reference TRBV28 and TRBJ1-5): DVKVTQSSRYLVKRTGEKVFLECVQDMDHENMFWYRQDPGLGLRLIYFSYDVKMKEKGDIPEGYSVSREKKERFSLILESASTNQTSMYLCASSLHATAYNQPQHFGDGTRLSIL.

The chain carries TRBV7-9 and TRBJ2-1; 9 bases map to TRBD2. With V trimmed by 5 bases and J by 7 bases, 12 bases remained unmatched. Germline CDR1 SEHNR, CDR2 FQNEAQ (reference sequence). CDR3 length: 16 amino acids. CDR3 in DNA: TGTGCCAGCAGCGGATCCTTAGCGGGAGTTTCGAATGAGCAGTTCTTC. The encoded protein is CASSGSLAGVSNEQFF.

J is TRBJ2-7 and V is TRBV29-1; D unclear. V lost 4 bases and J lost 1, with 14 bases in between. CDR1 is SQVTM and CDR2 is ANQGSEA in the germline V gene. The CDR3 covers 14 residues. This CDR3 is CSVVSAAASYEQYF. The CDR3 DNA is TGCAGCGTTGTTTCGGCGGCAGCTTCCTACGAGCAGTACTTC.

This clone has only one observation. This chain uses TRBV6-4 with TRBJ2-3; TRBD2 agrees at 10 bases. This CDR3 comprises 19 residues. Losses at the gene ends were 0 bases for V and 4 bases for J; bases not matched to a gene: 13. Germline CDR1 and CDR2: MRHNA and SNTAGT. In DNA form, the CDR3 reads TGTGCCAGCAGTGACTCGGGGTCGGCTAGCGGGAGCCTTCCAGATACGCAGTATTTT. This sequence encodes CASSDSGSASGSLPDTQYF.

This clone is a singleton in its sample. This chain links TRBV4-2 with TRBJ1-5; possibly TRBD1 for D (6 bases). The V end lost 0 bases, the J end lost 4 bases, and 7 bases lay between the germline ends. Germline assignment: CDR1 LGHNA and CDR2 YNFKEQ. The CDR3 spans 14 residues. CDR3 sequence (DNA): TGTGCCAGCAGCCAAGAGCAGGGGAATCAGCCCCAGCATTTT. Translated, it gives CASSQEQGNQPQHF.

This rearrangement joins TRBV7-9 to TRBJ1-1; 10 bases are shared with TRBD1. This CDR3 comprises 15 residues. Per germline, CDR1 SEHNR and CDR2 FQNEAQ (reference sequence). Trimming took 5 bases from V and 3 from J; bases not matched to a gene: 6. This CDR3 is CASSPGQGHYTEAFF. The DNA of the CDR3 is TGTGCCAGCAGCCCGGGACAGGGGCATTACACTGAAGCTTTCTTT.

This clone was detected once. V gene TRBV9 combines with J gene TRBJ2-3; TRBD2 matches at 13 bases. In germline, CDR1 is SGDLS, CDR2 YYNGEE. With 7 bases clipped from V and 6 bases from J, the junction kept 8 bases outside the gene matches. The CDR3 sequence is 15 residues long. The CDR3 nucleotides are TGTGCCAGCGCCGGACTAGCGGGAGTTCTTGATACGCAGTATTTT. Its protein is CASAGLAGVLDTQYF. Combining the CDR3 with reference TRBV9 and TRBJ2-3 gives the whole variable domain DSGVTQTPKHLITATGQRVTLRCSPRSGDLSVYWYQQSLDQGLQFLIQYYNGEERAKGNILERFSAQQFPDLHSELNLSSLELGDSALYFCASAGLAGVLDTQYFGPGTRLTVL.